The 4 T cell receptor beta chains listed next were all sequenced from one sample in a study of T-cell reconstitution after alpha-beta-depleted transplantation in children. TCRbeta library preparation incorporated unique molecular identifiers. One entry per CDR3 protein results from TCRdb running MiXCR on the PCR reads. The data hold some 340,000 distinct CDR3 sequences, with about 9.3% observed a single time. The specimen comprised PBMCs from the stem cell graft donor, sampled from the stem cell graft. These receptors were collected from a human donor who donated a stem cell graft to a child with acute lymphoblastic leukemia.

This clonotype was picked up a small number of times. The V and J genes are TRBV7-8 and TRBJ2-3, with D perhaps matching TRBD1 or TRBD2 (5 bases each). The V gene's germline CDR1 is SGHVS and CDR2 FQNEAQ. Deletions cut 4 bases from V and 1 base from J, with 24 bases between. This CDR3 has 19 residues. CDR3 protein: CASSSRRLWGARGTDTQYF. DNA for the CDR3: TGTGCCAGCAGCTCTAGGAGGCTTTGGGGCGCTAGGGGCACAGATACGCAGTATTTT.

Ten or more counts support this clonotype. CDR3 loop: CASSSGPEAFF. The CDR3, as DNA: TGTGCCAGCAGCTCTGGGCCTGAAGCTTTCTTT. This chain links TRBV7-6 with TRBJ1-1; D gene unclear. Deletions cut 4 bases from V and 6 bases from J, with 6 bases between. Germline V gene data show CDR1 as SGHVS and CDR2 as FNYEAQ. This CDR3 has 11 residues.

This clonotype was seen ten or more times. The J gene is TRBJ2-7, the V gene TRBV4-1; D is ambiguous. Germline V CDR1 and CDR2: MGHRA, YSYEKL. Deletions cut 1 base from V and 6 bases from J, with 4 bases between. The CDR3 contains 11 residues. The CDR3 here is CASSQGVEQYF. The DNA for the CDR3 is TGCGCCAGCAGCCAAGGGGTCGAGCAGTACTTC.

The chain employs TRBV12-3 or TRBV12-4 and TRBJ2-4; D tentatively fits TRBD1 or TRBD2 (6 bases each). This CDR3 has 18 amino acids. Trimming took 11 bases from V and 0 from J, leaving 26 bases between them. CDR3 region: CARCIWTARGLAKNIQYF. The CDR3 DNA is TGTGCCCGCTGTATATGGACAGCCCGGGGGTTAGCCAAAAACATTCAGTACTTC.